This TCR beta chain was recovered during a study of CD8 T cells in ankylosing spondylitis. TCRdb fed the 5' RACE reads into MiXCR, producing one record per CDR3 protein. The table includes 150,000 to 200,000 distinct CDR3 sequences, 9.5% to 13% detected once. This clonotype was detected many times. This CDR3 is built from 14 residues. V gave up 3 bases and J gave up 1 base, with 9 bases separating them. The chain uses TRBV12-3 or TRBV12-4 and TRBJ1-1, with D possibly being TRBD1 (6 bases). The sample consisted of blood, either unsorted or a sorted T cell fraction (not recorded which). The clonotype comes from a male donor with ankylosing spondylitis or in good health (not recorded which). The CDR3 loop reads CASSLGHQNTEAFF. The CDR3 coding sequence is TGTGCCAGCAGTTTGGGACACCAGAACACTGAAGCTTTCTTT.